One sample yielded the 20 T cell receptor beta chains listed below, sequenced in a study of blood T cell repertoires in COVID-19. Sequenced by immunoSEQ multiplex PCR; TCRdb stores in-frame clones only, minus some. This table holds approximately 50,000 clones, more than 65% found once. Sequences were obtained from peripheral blood. These receptors were obtained from a human donor in a cohort sampled during active COVID-19.

The chain combines TRBV30 with TRBJ1-5; D call uncertain. Trimming cost V 0 bases and J 2 bases, with 8 bases left between them. This CDR3 has 14 residues. The V gene's germline CDR1 is GTSNPN and CDR2 SVGIG (reference sequence). This chain's CDR3 is CAWSVGRGNQPQHF. In nucleotides, the CDR3 is TGTGCCTGGAGTGTAGGCCGGGGCAATCAGCCCCAGCATTTT.

The CDR3 sequence is CASSYKLAGGHEQYF. The CDR3 DNA sequence: TGTGCCAGCAGTTACAAGTTAGCGGGTGGCCACGAGCAGTACTTC. V is TRBV6-5 and J is TRBJ2-7; 7 bases map to TRBD2. CDR1 and CDR2 (germline): MNHEY, SVGAGI. V shed 2 bases, J shed 5 bases, and the junction held 9 bases outside the gene matches. This CDR3 is 15 amino acids long.

This chain links TRBV5-1 with TRBJ2-7; 7 bases are a match to TRBD1. This CDR3 spans 15 amino acids. The germline V gene encodes CDR1 SGHRS and CDR2 YFSETQ. Unmatched junction bases numbered 9, after V lost 4 bases and J lost 2 bases. The CDR3 DNA reads as TGCGCCAGCAGCCCGCCGATGGGACAGCCCTACGAGCAGTACTTC. Its translation is CASSPPMGQPYEQYF.

The chain carries TRBV30 and TRBJ2-3; no clear D gene. V was cut by 0 bases and J by 4 bases, with 17 bases left in between. The CDR3 has 16 residues. Germline-derived CDR1 and CDR2 are GTSNPN and SVGIG (reference sequence). The CDR3 DNA reads as TGTGCCTGGAGTGTATCGAGTTCCCGGAGATCAGATACGCAGTATTTT. This gives the protein CAWSVSSSRRSDTQYF.

The table lists this clone with a few counts. The gene calls are TRBV7-9 and TRBJ1-2; D is possibly TRBD1 (5 bases). Trimming pared 4 bases from V and 5 bases from J, leaving 8 bases between. Germline loops: CDR1 SEHNR, CDR2 FQNEAQ (reference sequence). The CDR3 covers 12 residues. CDR3 in amino acids: CASSSDRYGYTF. The CDR3 nucleotides read TGTGCCAGCAGCTCAGACAGATATGGCTACACCTTC.

The chain links TRBV5-1 to TRBJ1-3, with TRBD1 identical over 7 bases. V shed 0 bases and J 0 bases; nucleotides not matched to a gene: 15. The CDR3 covers 20 residues. The germline gives CDR1 SGHRS, CDR2 YFSETQ. CDR3 sequence reads: CASSLAMAGGSPFSGNTIYF. CDR3 DNA sequence: TGCGCCAGCAGCTTGGCCATGGCAGGGGGAAGTCCTTTCTCTGGAAACACCATATATTTT.

This rearrangement joins TRBV7-9 to TRBJ1-1; D ambiguous. This CDR3 contains 13 residues. Trimming stripped 5 bases from V and 5 bases from J, with 12 bases between. Germline CDR1 is SEHNR and CDR2 is FQNEAQ (reference sequence). The CDR3 bases are TGTGCCAGCAGCGCTCGGGTAGCAACTGAAGCTTTCTTT. Encoded protein: CASSARVATEAFF.

The rearrangement links TRBV7-8 to TRBJ1-2; D may be TRBD1 (6 bases). Germline-derived CDR1 and CDR2 are SGHVS and FQNEAQ. This CDR3 is 16 amino acids long. V was pared by 3 bases and J by 4 bases, with 18 bases between. The CDR3 here is CASSFSPTRGSYGYTF. CDR3 nucleotide sequence: TGTGCCAGCAGCTTTAGTCCTACCAGGGGAAGCTATGGCTACACCTTC.

The chain is built from TRBV10-3 and TRBJ1-1, with unresolved D. From germline, CDR1 is ENHRY and CDR2 SYGVKD. CDR3 size: 12 residues. Trimming shortened V by 6 bases and J by 5 bases, and 10 bases separated the two germline ends. In nucleotides, the CDR3 is TGTGCCATCAGCCCGGGAGGGACTGAAGCTTTCTTT. This translates into CAISPGGTEAFF.

The J gene is TRBJ2-2, the V gene TRBV7-9, with 8 nucleotides matching TRBD1. Germline V gives CDR1 SEHNR, CDR2 FQNEAQ (reference sequence). The J segment lost 6 bases and the V segment lost 5 bases, leaving 11 bases of the junction unmatched. This CDR3 is built from 16 residues. The CDR3 coding sequence is TGTGCCAGCAGCCTCGGACAGACAGGGGCGGCCGGGGAGCTGTTTTTT. As protein: CASSLGQTGAAGELFF.

J is TRBJ2-7 and V is TRBV30, with D tentatively TRBD2 (7 bases). V lost 5 bases to trimming and J lost 3 bases, with 17 bases between them. The length of the CDR3 is 14 residues. Per the germline V gene, CDR1 is GTSNPN and CDR2 is SVGIG (reference sequence). Here the CDR3 DNA reads TGTGCCTGGGCCGAGGGGGGGAAACTCTACGAGCAGTACTTC. Amino acids: CAWAEGGKLYEQYF.

The gene calls are TRBV7-2 and TRBJ1-5; D ambiguous. The ends were cut back, 1 base at V and 4 bases at J, with 5 bases in the middle. The germline V gene has CDR1 SGHTA and CDR2 FQGNSA. The CDR3 loop spans 13 amino acids. DNA for the CDR3: TGTGCCAGCAGCTTAGACAGAAATCAGCCCCAGCATTTT. Translating it yields CASSLDRNQPQHF.

This clone qualifies as medium-sized. Different DNA sequences within this sample yield the same CDR3. The chain links TRBV27 to TRBJ2-1; 8 positions agree with TRBD2. Germline lookup yields CDR1 MNHEY and CDR2 SMNVEV (reference sequence). This CDR3 spans 13 amino acids. J gave up 8 bases and V 4 bases, and 4 bases lay outside the gene matches. The chain's CDR3 is CASSSTSEDEQFF. The CDR3 nucleotides read TGTGCCAGCAGTTCGACTAGCGAGGATGAGCAGTTCTTC.

This CDR3 is CASSQDTGFETQYF. The CDR3 DNA reads TGCGCCAGCAGCCAAGATACGGGTTTTGAGACCCAGTACTTC. The chain uses TRBV4-3 and TRBJ2-5; D unresolved. Germline CDR1 LGHNA, CDR2 YSLEER. This CDR3 is built from 14 residues. V was shortened by 0 bases and J by 5 bases, with 10 bases between the two germline ends.

This clone was observed a handful of times. The chain is built from TRBV28 and TRBJ2-7, with TRBD1 identical over 7 bases. CDR1 MDHEN and CDR2 SYDVKM come from the germline V gene. This CDR3 region has 15 residues. V lost 5 bases and J lost 5; bases outside the gene matches: 12. DNA of the CDR3: TGTGCCAGCAGTCCCAACAGGGGTTTGTACAACGAGCAGTACTTC. It codes for CASSPNRGLYNEQYF. Supplemented by reference TRBV28 and TRBJ2-7, the full variable domain reads DVKVTQSSRYLVKRTGEKVFLECVQDMDHENMFWYRQDPGLGLRLIYFSYDVKMKEKGDIPEGYSVSREKKERFSLILESASTNQTSMYLCASSPNRGLYNEQYFGPGTRLTVT.

The rearrangement links TRBV6-5 to TRBJ2-7, with 11 positions matching TRBD2. V was clipped by 6 bases and J by 4 bases; unmatched bases: 5. The germline V gene encodes CDR1 MNHEY and CDR2 SVGAGI. The CDR3 loop spans 14 amino acids. The CDR3, as DNA: TGTGCCAGCAGGGGGGGACTAGCGGCATACGAGCAGTACTTC. Its protein is CASRGGLAAYEQYF.

The rearrangement uses TRBV5-1 and TRBJ2-5; the D gene is possibly TRBD2 (6 bases). Trimming pared 0 bases from V and 6 bases from J, leaving 9 bases between. The CDR3 runs 13 residues. Germline values: CDR1 SGHRS, CDR2 YFSETQ. The CDR3 nucleotides read TGCGCCAGCAGCTTGGGGGACTTTAAGACCCAGTACTTC. Encoded protein: CASSLGDFKTQYF.

In this sample, this clone turned up a few times. The genes are TRBV12-3 or TRBV12-4 and TRBJ2-7; a weak D match, TRBD2 (6 bases). V was cut by 5 bases and J by 6 bases, with 14 bases left in between. This CDR3 region has 13 residues. CDR3 sequence: CASSASGLPEQYF. In DNA form, the CDR3 reads TGTGCCAGCAGTGCGTCGGGACTCCCCGAGCAGTACTTC.

J is TRBJ2-4 and V is TRBV5-8; 12 positions agree with TRBD2. Looked up from germline, CDR1 is SGHTS and CDR2 is YDEGEE. The CDR3 runs to 16 residues. Trimming took 4 bases from V and 9 from J; bases not matched to a gene: 11. This CDR3 is CASSIYRLAGAGIQYF. The CDR3 coding sequence is TGTGCCAGCAGCATATACCGACTAGCGGGAGCGGGCATTCAGTACTTC.

The V gene is TRBV5-4, the J gene TRBJ2-7, with 9 bases that match TRBD1. CDR1 and CDR2 (germline): SGHNT, YYREEE (reference sequence). CDR3 length equals 14 residues. J was trimmed by 5 bases and V by 4 bases; bases with no gene match: 7. CDR3 sequence reads: CASSLNTGGDEQYF. CDR3 nucleotides: TGTGCCAGCAGCCTAAATACAGGGGGCGACGAGCAGTACTTC.